One and the same sample provided the 9 T cell receptor beta chains below, sequenced in a study of CD8 T cells in ankylosing spondylitis (dated by TCRdb to the late 2010s). Library generation was performed with 5' RACE. For sequencing, an Illumina HiSeq 2500 was employed. TCRdb reprocessing: public reads trimmed at Q25 with fastp, clones called with MiXCR, in-frame beta chains kept. Rows are combined by CDR3 protein, so each entry shows the most common genes and DNA. Recorded for this sample are about 170,000 distinct CDR3 sequences; around 18% of them occurred a single time. The top ten hold approximately 8% of the sample. Sequencing was carried out using blood, either unsorted or a sorted T cell fraction (not recorded which). Every receptor here comes from a male donor with ankylosing spondylitis or in good health (not recorded which).

The chain links TRBV28 to TRBJ2-5; D not resolved. This CDR3 is built from 11 residues. Deletions cut 7 bases from V and 4 bases from J, with 7 bases between. Germline assignment: CDR1 MDHEN and CDR2 SYDVKM. Here the CDR3 DNA reads TGTGCCAGCACCGGCCGAGAGACCCAGTACTTC. This gives the protein CASTGRETQYF. Full variable domain (missing parts from reference TRBV28 and TRBJ2-5): DVKVTQSSRYLVKRTGEKVFLECVQDMDHENMFWYRQDPGLGLRLIYFSYDVKMKEKGDIPEGYSVSREKKERFSLILESASTNQTSMYLCASTGRETQYFGPGTRLLVL.

This clonotype was seen a handful of times. This rearrangement joins TRBV28 to TRBJ2-7, with D perhaps assigned TRBD1 or TRBD2 (5 bases each). The CDR3 loop spans 14 amino acids. CDR1 MDHEN and CDR2 SYDVKM come from the germline V gene. Trimming took off 7 bases at V and 3 bases at J, with 16 bases between the two ends. The CDR3 DNA sequence: TGTGCCAGCAATCCCCGGGGCAGGGTCTACGAGCAGTACTTC. This encodes CASNPRGRVYEQYF.

This chain connects TRBV27 to TRBJ2-7; D not certain. The V end was cut by 6 bases, the J end by 0 bases, with 15 bases between. The germline CDR1 and CDR2 sequences are MNHEY and SMNVEV (reference sequence). CDR3 length: 15 amino acids. Here the CDR3 reads CASSPLTASSYEQYF. The DNA of the CDR3 is TGTGCCAGCAGCCCCCTCACGGCCAGCTCCTACGAGCAGTACTTC.

This chain connects TRBV6-6 to TRBJ2-1, with D hard to call. There are 12 residues in the CDR3. The germline CDR1 and CDR2 sequences are MNHNY and SVGAGI (reference sequence). Trimming cost V 5 bases and J 2 bases, with 4 bases left between them. The CDR3 loop is CASSVAYNEQFF. CDR3 nucleotide sequence: TGTGCCAGCAGTGTGGCCTACAATGAGCAGTTCTTC.

This clonotype was detected ten times or more. The rearrangement joins TRBV5-1 to TRBJ2-5; tentatively, D is TRBD1 (6 bases). This CDR3 has 15 residues. Trimming shortened V by 2 bases and J by 5 bases, and 16 bases separated the two germline ends. CDR1 SGHRS and CDR2 YFSETQ come from the germline V gene. CDR3 amino acids: CASSFQGTAVETQYF. DNA of the CDR3: TGCGCCAGCAGCTTTCAGGGGACCGCCGTGGAGACCCAGTACTTC.

This clonotype was detected many times. J is TRBJ2-1 and V is TRBV24-1; 11 nucleotides match TRBD2. CDR1 and CDR2 from the germline V gene are KGHDR and SFDVKD. This CDR3 has 19 amino acids. J gave up 2 bases and V 4 bases, and 12 bases lay outside the gene matches. The CDR3 reads CATSDGVLGSGRAYNEQFF. The CDR3 nucleotides are TGTGCCACCAGTGACGGCGTTTTGGGTAGCGGGAGGGCCTACAATGAGCAGTTCTTC.

The V gene is TRBV11-2, the J gene TRBJ1-5; 8 nucleotides line up with TRBD1. Unmatched junction bases numbered 10, after V lost 6 bases and J lost 0 bases. Germline V gene data show CDR1 as SGHAT and CDR2 as FQNNGV. The CDR3 spans 17 residues. CDR3 bases: TGTGCCAGCAGTCAAGCCCCGACAGGGGTTAGCAATCAGCCCCAGCATTTT. Translating it yields CASSQAPTGVSNQPQHF.

A few counts support this clonotype. This chain joins TRBV10-1 and TRBJ2-7; 8 positions agree with TRBD2. The CDR3 consists of 13 residues. CDR1 and CDR2 from the germline V gene are WNHNN and SYGVQD (reference sequence). Germline trimming cut 5 bases from V and 5 bases from J; bases unmatched to any gene: 5. CDR3 amino acids: CASSLAGADEQYF. The CDR3 DNA is TGCGCCAGCAGTCTAGCGGGTGCGGACGAGCAGTACTTC.

At least ten counts were recorded for this clonotype. The chain links TRBV5-1 to TRBJ2-1; possibly TRBD2 for D (6 bases). Germline CDR1 reads SGHRS; CDR2 reads YFSETQ. The CDR3 loop spans 14 amino acids. With 2 bases removed from V and 7 bases from J, the gap between germline ends came to 13 bases. CDR3 sequence: CASSFSAAGNEQFF. Here the CDR3 DNA reads TGCGCCAGCAGCTTCTCGGCCGCGGGAAATGAGCAGTTCTTC.